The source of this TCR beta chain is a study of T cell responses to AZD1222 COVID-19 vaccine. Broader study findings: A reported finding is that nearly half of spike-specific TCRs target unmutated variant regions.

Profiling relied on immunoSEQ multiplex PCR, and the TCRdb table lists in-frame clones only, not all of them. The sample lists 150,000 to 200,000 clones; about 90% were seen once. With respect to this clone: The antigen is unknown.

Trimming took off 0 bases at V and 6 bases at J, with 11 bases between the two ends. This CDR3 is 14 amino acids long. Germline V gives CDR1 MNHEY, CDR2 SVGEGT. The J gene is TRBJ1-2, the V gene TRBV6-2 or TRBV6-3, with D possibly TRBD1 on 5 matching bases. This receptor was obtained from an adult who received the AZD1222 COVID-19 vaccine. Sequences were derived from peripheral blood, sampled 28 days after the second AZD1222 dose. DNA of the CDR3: TGTGCCAGCAGTTACTCGGGGGTAGGGGATGGCTACACCTTC. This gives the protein CASSYSGVGDGYTF.